This T cell receptor beta chain emerged from a study of blood T cell repertoires in COVID-19. About the research overall: COVID-19 samples from acute and convalescent phases originated in the United States, Italy and Spain. PBMCs, B-cell-depleted T cells, or T cells provided the cDNA or gDNA that made up the material.

Original processing notes: Nucleated cell counts were estimated from reference gene primer amplification. Repertoires were generated with immunoSEQ multiplex PCR, while TCRdb's copy carries only in-frame clones and drops some. The D gene and trimming were derived from the DNA, and the V and J assignments and clone size from that table. The data contain about 230,000 clones, 80% to 90% of them singletons. The V gene lost 5 bases and the J gene lost 3 bases, with 17 bases spanning the gap. Germline V gene sequence: CDR1 KGHSH, CDR2 LQKENI. The CDR3 covers 16 residues. Sample: peripheral blood. The source is a woman aged 40 to 50 who had recovered from COVID-19. The rearrangement joins TRBV18 to TRBJ2-1; maybe TRBD1 (7 bases). The CDR3 sequence: CASSYQGGGGYNEQFF. The CDR3 DNA follows: TGTGCCAGCTCATACCAAGGAGGGGGCGGCTACAATGAGCAGTTCTTC.